Shown below are 24 T cell receptor beta chains from a single sample sequenced in a study of OX40 agonist ivuxolimab in advanced cancers. Assay: immunoSEQ multiplex PCR; the TCRdb copy retains only in-frame clones and omits some. The sample lists roughly 89,000 clones, 90% occurring once. Sequenced here: CD4+ or CD8+ T cells sorted from blood, sampled in a trial of the OX40 agonist ivuxolimab. Receptor source: an adult with an advanced solid tumor such as melanoma, head and neck, liver or kidney cancer.

The V gene is TRBV5-1, the J gene TRBJ2-7, with 8 positions matching TRBD1. This CDR3 region has 14 residues. Losses at the gene ends were 7 bases for V and 2 bases for J; bases not matched to a gene: 8. The germline V gene encodes CDR1 SGHRS and CDR2 YFSETQ. The chain's CDR3 is CASATGQAAYEQYF. CDR3 bases: TGCGCCAGCGCCACGGGACAGGCAGCCTACGAGCAGTACTTC.

The rearrangement uses TRBV30 and TRBJ2-7; 11 positions agree with TRBD1. V lost 2 bases and J lost 3; bases outside the gene matches: 3. Germline CDR1 is GTSNPN and CDR2 is SVGIG (reference sequence). The CDR3 extends over 14 amino acids. Here the CDR3 reads CAWSMGQGDYEQYF. CDR3 nucleotides: TGTGCCTGGAGTATGGGACAGGGGGACTACGAGCAGTACTTC. The full variable domain, completed using reference TRBV30 and TRBJ2-7, is SQTIHQWPATLVQPVGSPLSLECTVEGTSNPNLYWYRQAAGRGLQLLFYSVGIGQISSEVPQNLSASRPQDRQFILSSKKLLLSDSGFYLCAWSMGQGDYEQYFGPGTRLTVT.

V usage is TRBV27 and J usage is TRBJ2-7; 8 bases fit TRBD2. The CDR3 loop spans 12 amino acids. V lost 8 bases to trimming and J lost 4 bases; unmatched junction nucleotides: 4. Germline loops: CDR1 MNHEY, CDR2 SMNVEV (reference sequence). CDR3 DNA: TGTGCCAGCCGGGAGGGCCGTTACGAGCAGTACTTC. Its translation is CASREGRYEQYF.

V usage is TRBV6-5 and J usage is TRBJ2-7, with D tentatively TRBD2 (7 bases). Trimming removed 2 bases at V and 1 base at J, with 9 bases between. Germline assignment: CDR1 MNHEY and CDR2 SVGAGI. The CDR3 has 14 residues. CDR3: CASSYGGASYEQYF. The CDR3, as DNA: TGTGCCAGCAGTTACGGGGGGGCATCCTACGAGCAGTACTTC.

The chain joins TRBV18 to TRBJ2-7; 10 bases match TRBD1. Germline V gene lookup returns CDR1 KGHSH and CDR2 LQKENI. J was trimmed by 9 bases and V by 3 bases; bases with no gene match: 5. The CDR3 has 13 amino acids. CDR3 protein: CASSPTDRGWQYF. The CDR3 DNA reads TGTGCCAGCTCACCGACGGACAGGGGGTGGCAGTACTTC.

The chain's CDR3 is CASSYGTTMAEAFF. CDR3 bases: TGTGCCAGCAGTTACGGGACTACGATGGCTGAAGCTTTCTTT. This chain connects TRBV6-6 to TRBJ1-1; D may be TRBD1 (5 bases). Germline assignment: CDR1 MNHNY and CDR2 SVGAGI (reference sequence). The length of the CDR3 is 14 residues. V dropped 2 bases and J dropped 6 bases, with 13 bases sitting between them.

This clone was detected only a few times. The chain combines TRBV9 with TRBJ1-5; possibly TRBD1 for D (5 bases). Germline loops: CDR1 SGDLS, CDR2 YYNGEE. The CDR3 runs to 15 residues. V lost 4 bases and J 3 bases, leaving 14 bases between the germline ends. Here the CDR3 reads CASSTEDNPNQPQHF. In nucleotides, the CDR3 is TGTGCCAGCAGCACGGAGGACAACCCCAATCAGCCCCAGCATTTT.

This rearrangement joins TRBV27 to TRBJ2-2, with D tentatively TRBD1 (5 bases). V lost 6 bases and J lost 2, with 13 bases in between. The CDR3 length is 15 residues. Germline V gene data show CDR1 as MNHEY and CDR2 as SMNVEV (reference sequence). The CDR3 DNA reads as TGTGCCAGCAGCCCTGGTACAGGCAACACCGGGGAGCTGTTTTTT. Translated, it gives CASSPGTGNTGELFF.

This chain connects TRBV2 to TRBJ1-6, with D uncertain. CDR1 and CDR2 from the germline V gene are SNHLY and FYNNEI. The CDR3 is 13 amino acids. Trimming took 7 bases from V and 10 from J, leaving 14 bases between them. CDR3 amino acids: CASKTTGPSPLHF. Written as DNA, the CDR3 is TGTGCCAGCAAGACAACCGGACCATCACCCCTCCACTTT.

The chain is built from TRBV27 and TRBJ2-3; 7 nucleotides match TRBD2. Germline V gene data show CDR1 as MNHEY and CDR2 as SMNVEV (reference sequence). This CDR3 comprises 14 residues. Germline trimming cut 5 bases from V and 5 bases from J; bases unmatched to any gene: 7. The CDR3 DNA is TGTGCCAGCAGTGCCATAGCGGGTGGAGATACGCAGTATTTT. Translating gives CASSAIAGGDTQYF.

The chain joins TRBV7-3 to TRBJ2-3, with D unresolved. The germline CDR1 and CDR2 sequences are SGHTA and FQGTGA. CDR3 length equals 15 residues. Trimming removed 2 bases at V and 4 bases at J, with 13 bases between. The CDR3 coding sequence is TGTGCCAGCAGCTTAGGCCAGGTTGACTCAGATACGCAGTATTTT. This translates into CASSLGQVDSDTQYF.

The V call is TRBV7-9, the J call TRBJ2-7; 7 nucleotides align to TRBD2. The CDR3 is 15 residues long. Germline V gene data show CDR1 as SEHNR and CDR2 as FQNEAQ (reference sequence). The V and J ends lost 2 bases and 9 bases, in that order; junction bases with no gene match: 13. CDR3 loop: CASSLSSGLSLVQYF. Written as DNA, the CDR3 is TGTGCCAGCAGCTTAAGTAGCGGGTTGTCCTTGGTGCAGTACTTC.

V and J are TRBV5-4 and TRBJ2-3; perhaps TRBD2 as D (5 bases). The CDR3 contains 16 residues. Trimming pared 3 bases from V and 1 base from J, leaving 15 bases between. The germline CDR1 and CDR2 sequences are SGHNT and YYREEE (reference sequence). The CDR3 coding sequence is TGTGCCAGCAGCTACCGAGAGGGAGATGGCACAGATACGCAGTATTTT. It translates to CASSYREGDGTDTQYF.

Here the CDR3 DNA reads TGTGCCTGGAATTCTGAGAACTATGGCTACACCTTC. This sequence encodes CAWNSENYGYTF. The rearrangement uses TRBV30 and TRBJ1-2; D remains unclear. The CDR3 totals 12 residues. The V gene lost 4 bases and the J gene lost 2 bases, with 8 bases spanning the gap. The germline V gene encodes CDR1 GTSNPN and CDR2 SVGIG (reference sequence).

This sequence joins TRBV9 and TRBJ2-7; D may be TRBD2 (5 bases). The germline V gene encodes CDR1 SGDLS and CDR2 YYNGEE. V lost 4 bases, J lost 5 bases, and 16 bases lay in between. The CDR3 consists of 14 residues. CDR3 residues: CASSPRAGNHEQYF. As DNA, the CDR3 is TGTGCCAGCAGCCCCCGGGCGGGTAACCACGAGCAGTACTTC. Based on the CDR3 plus reference TRBV9 and TRBJ2-7, the full variable domain is DSGVTQTPKHLITATGQRVTLRCSPRSGDLSVYWYQQSLDQGLQFLIQYYNGEERAKGNILERFSAQQFPDLHSELNLSSLELGDSALYFCASSPRAGNHEQYFGPGTRLTVT.

This chain uses TRBV6-5 with TRBJ1-5; unclear D gene. The CDR3 length is 16 residues. Germline V gene data show CDR1 as MNHEY and CDR2 as SVGAGI. V lost 0 bases and J 0 bases, leaving 9 bases between the germline ends. CDR3 nucleotides: TGTGCCAGCAGTTACTCGTTTCATGATAGCAATCAGCCCCAGCATTTT. As protein: CASSYSFHDSNQPQHF.

This clone was counted once. V is TRBV7-9 and J is TRBJ2-1; 8 bases fit TRBD1. V dropped 2 bases and J dropped 3; count of bases not matched to a gene: 12. Germline V gene lookup returns CDR1 SEHNR and CDR2 FQNEAQ (reference sequence). The length of the CDR3 is 18 residues. The CDR3 nucleotides are TGTGCCAGCAGCTTACCCTCCGGTACAGACAGGGGCTACAATGAGCAGTTCTTC. It is translated as CASSLPSGTDRGYNEQFF.

The gene calls are TRBV7-8 and TRBJ2-1; TRBD1 is a possible D gene (6 bases). Germline CDR1 and CDR2: SGHVS and FQNEAQ. The CDR3 loop spans 16 amino acids. Trimming took 5 bases from V and 7 from J, leaving 21 bases between them. The CDR3 sequence: CASSLQQGSFRNEQFF. The CDR3 DNA is TGTGCCAGCAGCCTGCAACAGGGTAGTTTTCGTAATGAGCAGTTCTTC.

The genes are TRBV19 and TRBJ2-5; D perhaps matches TRBD2 (5 bases). Trimming left V 4 bases short and J 10 bases short, with 16 bases between. From germline, CDR1 is LNHDA and CDR2 SQIVND (reference sequence). CDR3 length equals 13 residues. The CDR3 is CASSTRDWLDQYF. CDR3 bases: TGTGCCAGTAGTACTCGGGATTGGCTAGACCAGTACTTC.

The chain has TRBV11-2 and TRBJ2-5; D gene uncertain. The CDR3 runs 10 residues. V was trimmed by 4 bases and J by 4 bases, leaving 1 base between them. Per the germline V gene, CDR1 is SGHAT and CDR2 is FQNNGV. The CDR3, as DNA: TGTGCCAGCAGCTCAGAGACCCAGTACTTC. It codes for CASSSETQYF.

This clone is a singleton in its sample. The chain employs TRBV30 and TRBJ2-7; TRBD2 matches at 11 bases. The CDR3 runs to 15 residues. Germline CDR1 is GTSNPN and CDR2 is SVGIG (reference sequence). V shed 4 bases, J shed 5 bases, and the junction held 10 bases outside the gene matches. The CDR3 protein is CAWIKPGLAVDEQYF. CDR3 DNA sequence: TGTGCCTGGATAAAACCGGGACTAGCGGTCGACGAGCAGTACTTC.

Concerning this clone itself: Other DNA sequences in the sample encode the same CDR3. This chain joins TRBV27 and TRBJ2-7; no reliable D call. The CDR3 is 12 amino acids. Germline CDR1 MNHEY, CDR2 SMNVEV (reference sequence). Trimming cost V 4 bases and J 2 bases, with 6 bases left between them. CDR3 nucleotides: TGTGCCAGCAGTTCAGGAGCCTACGAGCAGTACTTC. Translating it yields CASSSGAYEQYF.

V gene TRBV7-3 combines with J gene TRBJ2-5, with TRBD1 matching 8 bases. Germline V gene sequence: CDR1 SGHTA, CDR2 FQGTGA. This CDR3 has 16 amino acids. V lost 5 bases and J lost 5; bases outside the gene matches: 13. DNA for the CDR3: TGTGCCAGCAGCGGCCAGCCACCAGGGGGCGGGGAGACCCAGTACTTC. It translates to CASSGQPPGGGETQYF. The full variable domain, completed using reference TRBV7-3 and TRBJ2-5, is GAGVSQTPSNKVTEKGKYVELRCDPISGHTALYWYRQSLGQGPEFLIYFQGTGAADDSGLPNDRFFAVRPEGSVSTLKIQRTERGDSAVYLCASSGQPPGGGETQYFGPGTRLLVL.

The chain is built from TRBV7-6 and TRBJ2-7; D gene uncertain. The germline gives CDR1 SGHVS, CDR2 FNYEAQ. CDR3 length: 14 amino acids. Trimming pared 4 bases from V and 1 base from J, leaving 11 bases between. The CDR3 loop is CASSSRTASYEQYF. The CDR3 region has the DNA TGTGCCAGCAGCTCTCGAACAGCTTCCTACGAGCAGTACTTC.